A selection of T cell receptor beta chains follows, all from one sample in a study of Graves' ophthalmopathy and Graves' hyperthyroidism. TCRdb reanalysed the multiplex PCR reads using MiXCR and keeps one entry per CDR3 protein. The table has a few hundred thousand distinct CDR3 sequences, 15% to 20% seen once. Sequenced sample: peripheral blood. These receptors were obtained from an adult man with Graves' ophthalmopathy. Each CDR3 is given with its conserved first and last residue. The D gene is left open where the match is weak. The listing skips clone size in some rows; elsewhere it reads once, few, many or a size class.

j_call | d_call | clone_size | v_call | cdr3_nt | cdr3_aa
TRBJ2-5 | - | many | TRBV29-1 | TGCAGCGTTGCGGCGGCGGGGTTAGAGACCCAGTACTTC | CSVAAAGLETQYF
TRBJ2-7 | - | - | TRBV9 | TGTGCCAGCAGCGTTAGAGCTACCGACGAGCAGTACTTC | CASSVRATDEQYF
TRBJ1-2 | TRBD1 | many | TRBV30 | TGTGCCTGGAGTAATACACCTACAGGGGCTTTGGATGGCTACACCTTC | CAWSNTPTGALDGYTF
TRBJ1-1 | TRBD1 | many | TRBV2 | TGTGCCAGTAGAACCTCGGGACAGGGTGAAACTGAAGCTTTCTTT | CASRTSGQGETEAFF
TRBJ2-3 | TRBD1 | many | TRBV12-3/TRBV12-4 | TGTGCCAGCAGTTCTTGGACAGGGGGCATAGATACGCAGTATTTT | CASSSWTGGIDTQYF
TRBJ1-1 | - | - | TRBV25-1 | TGTGCCAGCATGACGGGGGCTATGAACACTGAAGCTTTCTTT | CASMTGAMNTEAFF
TRBJ1-6 | - | many | TRBV6-1 | TGTGCCAGCAGTCGGACAGCCAAGGACAATTCACCCCTCCACTTT | CASSRTAKDNSPLHF
TRBJ2-5 | TRBD1 | many | TRBV3-1 | TGTGCCAGCAGCCATTCCGACAGGGGAGAGACCCAGTACTTC | CASSHSDRGETQYF
TRBJ2-7 | - | - | TRBV6-5 | TGTGCCAGCAGTTACTTGGGGGACACCTACGAGCAGTACTTC | CASSYLGDTYEQYF
TRBJ2-2 | - | many | TRBV19 | TGTGCCAGTAGTCCTTGGACCTCGAACACCGGGGAGCTGTTTTTT | CASSPWTSNTGELFF
TRBJ1-5 | - | many | TRBV18 | TGTGCCAGCTCACCACAGGCCACTAAAAGTCAGCCCCAGCATTTT | CASSPQATKSQPQHF
TRBJ1-1 | - | many | TRBV18 | TGTGCCAGCTCCCTTCTAACGGGGACTGAAGCTTTCTTT | CASSLLTGTEAFF
TRBJ1-1 | TRBD1 | many | TRBV19 | TGTGCCACCAACCGGGACAGGGCCCCGAACACTGAAGCTTTCTTT | CATNRDRAPNTEAFF
TRBJ2-2 | - | many | TRBV19 | TGTGCCAGTAGTATAGGAGGGACGAAGAACACCGGGGAGCTGTTTTTT | CASSIGGTKNTGELFF
TRBJ2-2 | TRBD1 | many | TRBV12-3/TRBV12-4 | TGTGCCAGCCGTCCGGGTGGGACAGGGTACACCGGGGAGCTGTTTTTT | CASRPGGTGYTGELFF
TRBJ1-2 | TRBD1 | many | TRBV20-1 | TGCAGTGCTAGTCCCGGAACAGGGGGGGGCTATGGCTACACCTTC | CSASPGTGGGYGYTF
TRBJ2-7 | - | many | TRBV12-3/TRBV12-4 | TGTGCCAGCAGCACAATAGCCTCCTACGAGCAGTACTTC | CASSTIASYEQYF
TRBJ2-7 | TRBD2 | - | TRBV6-5 | TGTGCCAGCAGCTTAGCGGGAGGGGAGGTCGAGCAGTACTTC | CASSLAGGEVEQYF
TRBJ1-6 | - | - | TRBV30 | TGTGCCTGGAGCGGCCCCTCCTATAATTCACCCCTCCACTTT | CAWSGPSYNSPLHF
TRBJ1-5 | - | many | TRBV18 | TGTGCCAGCTCACCAGGGGGCAACAATCAGCCCCAGCATTTT | CASSPGGNNQPQHF
TRBJ2-2 | TRBD1 | many | TRBV11-1 | TGTGCCAGCAGCTTAGGGGACAGGGTTATCACCGGGGAGCTGTTTTTT | CASSLGDRVITGELFF
TRBJ2-7 | TRBD2 | many | TRBV30 | TGTGCCTGGGCCCCCGGGACTAGAGGCCGCGAGCAGTACTTC | CAWAPGTRGREQYF